Sequencing of this T cell receptor beta chain was carried out in a study of monozygotic twins with inflammatory bowel disease. Study observations and caveats: Patient repertoires may have gained variability from differing immunosuppressive treatments.

TCRdb re-called the 5' RACE reads and catalogs CDR3 proteins one per entry, DNA excluded. Here the sample table reports 85,000 to 110,000 distinct CDR3 sequences. A remark on this clonotype: Its specificity is unknown.

The CDR3 runs to 16 residues. The receptor comes from a human donor with ulcerative colitis or Crohn's disease, or a healthy co-twin of an affected twin (not recorded which). The V gene is TRBV12-3 or TRBV12-4, the J gene TRBJ1-2; lacking DNA, the TRBD1 call made by TCRdb goes unchecked. Sequencing used blood. The CDR3 protein is CASSSLPGQRVCGYTF.